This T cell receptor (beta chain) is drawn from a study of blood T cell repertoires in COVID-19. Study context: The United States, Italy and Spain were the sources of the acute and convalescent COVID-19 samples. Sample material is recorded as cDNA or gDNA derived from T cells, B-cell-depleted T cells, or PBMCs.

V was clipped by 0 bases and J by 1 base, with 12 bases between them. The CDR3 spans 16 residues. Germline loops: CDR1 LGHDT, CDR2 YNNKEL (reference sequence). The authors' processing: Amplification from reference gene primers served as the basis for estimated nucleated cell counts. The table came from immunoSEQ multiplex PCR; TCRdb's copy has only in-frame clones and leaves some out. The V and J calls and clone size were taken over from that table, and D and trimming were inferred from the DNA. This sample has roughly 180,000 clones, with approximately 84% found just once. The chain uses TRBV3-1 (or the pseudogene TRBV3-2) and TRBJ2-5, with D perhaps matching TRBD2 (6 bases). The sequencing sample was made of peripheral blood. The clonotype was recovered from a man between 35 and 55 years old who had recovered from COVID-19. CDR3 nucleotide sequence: TGTGCCAGCAGCCAAGATCGCAGGCGGGGCCAAGAGACCCAGTACTTC. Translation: CASSQDRRRGQETQYF.